The entry that follows covers one T cell receptor (beta chain) sequence. The antigen it recognizes is unknown. No much larger clonotype is one base removed from it; base qualities were not supplied. Sequencing used an Illumina MiSeq. Quantitative 5'-RACE with molecular barcodes was used to prepare TCR beta libraries. Processing in the source paper ran as follows. Disease-linked TCR variants were identified with a new computational method built on a probabilistic model of VDJ rearrangement. The public reads were reanalyzed by TCRdb: fastp trimming at Q25, MiXCR alignment, in-frame beta chains only. Each entry merges the rows of one CDR3 protein and shows their most common DNA and genes. The authors' filters were not applied to this entry. The sample data list about 33,000 distinct CDR3 sequences, and over 12% of these were observed just once. Together, the top ten hold 30% to 40% of the sample. This sample is part of a study of CD8 T cells in ankylosing spondylitis (dated by TCRdb to 2017 to 2019). Regarding the complete study: T cell receptor beta repertoires were profiled in healthy donors and ankylosing spondylitis patients so that disease-linked TCR variants could be found. In total, the full study cohort was made up of nearly 110 healthy donors and 20 to 25 ankylosing spondylitis patients. Samples of peripheral blood were taken, and for ankylosing spondylitis patients, synovial fluid was collected as well. The research as a whole found: Blood from ankylosing spondylitis patients appeared to be characterized by a TCR beta motif composed of about eight highly homologous amino acid variants. In peripheral blood, the disease-linked clones were found at relatively low frequencies and had a CD8+ phenotype. Some TCR beta motif variants had previously been reported in synovial fluid and blood of reactive arthritis patients, which suggested common disease-initiation mechanisms. According to the report, matched synovial fluid samples from ankylosing spondylitis patients were significantly enriched for the disease-linked clones.

CDR1 and CDR2 (DFQATT, SNEGSKA) derive from the germline V gene (reference sequence). V drops 3 bases and J drops 0 bases, leaving 20 bases in between. From the cysteine up to the phenylalanine, the CDR3 has a length of 18 residues. Of the read, only the CDR3 DNA is kept; its 54 bases are in frame from base 1. The chain joins TRBV20-1 to TRBJ1-4; no D gene call is confident. The sequenced sample consisted of blood. The TCR originated in a male donor with ankylosing spondylitis or in good health (not recorded which). The CDR3: CSASPPGGSIATNEKLFF. The nucleotide sequence reads TGCAGTGCTAGTCCCCCGGGAGGGTCAATTGCAACTAATGAAAAACTGTTTTTT.